The sequence of this T cell receptor (beta chain) was determined in a study of T cell responses to AZD1222 COVID-19 vaccine. Method: immunoSEQ multiplex PCR; TCRdb's copy keeps in-frame clones and lacks some. The repertoire holds some 130,000 clones, with 85% to 90% as singletons. The CDR3 sequence is 15 residues long. Trimming at V came to 6 bases and at J to 4 bases, leaving 6 bases not matched to a gene. Germline V gives CDR1 MNHEY, CDR2 SMNVEV (reference sequence). The J gene is TRBJ2-1, the V gene TRBV27; 10 bases are shared with TRBD2. This sample comprised peripheral blood, obtained on day 0 of AZD1222 vaccination. The source is an adult in good health. The CDR3 here is CASRLLAGVYNEQFF. The CDR3, as DNA: TGTGCCAGCAGACTCCTAGCGGGGGTTTACAATGAGCAGTTCTTC.